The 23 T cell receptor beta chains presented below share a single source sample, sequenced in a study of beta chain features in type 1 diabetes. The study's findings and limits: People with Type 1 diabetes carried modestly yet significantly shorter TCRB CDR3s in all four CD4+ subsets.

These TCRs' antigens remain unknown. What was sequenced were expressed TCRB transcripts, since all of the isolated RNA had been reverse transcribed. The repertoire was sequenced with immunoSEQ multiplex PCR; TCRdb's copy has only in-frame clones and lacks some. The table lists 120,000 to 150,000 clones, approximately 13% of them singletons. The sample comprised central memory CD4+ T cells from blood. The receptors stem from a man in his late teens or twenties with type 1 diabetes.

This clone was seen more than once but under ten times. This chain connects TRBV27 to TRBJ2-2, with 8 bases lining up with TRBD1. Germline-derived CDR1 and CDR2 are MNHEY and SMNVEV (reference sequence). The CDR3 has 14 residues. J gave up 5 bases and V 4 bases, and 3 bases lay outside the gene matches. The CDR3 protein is CASSWTGQTGELFF. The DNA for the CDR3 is TGTGCCAGCAGTTGGACAGGGCAAACCGGGGAGCTGTTTTTT.

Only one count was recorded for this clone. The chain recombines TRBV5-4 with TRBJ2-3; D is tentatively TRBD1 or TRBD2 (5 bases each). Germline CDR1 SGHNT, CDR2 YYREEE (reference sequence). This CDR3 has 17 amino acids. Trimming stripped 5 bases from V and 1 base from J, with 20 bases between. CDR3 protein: CASSSMDRGRGTDTQYF. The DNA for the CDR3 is TGTGCCAGCAGTTCCATGGATCGGGGACGGGGCACAGATACGCAGTATTTT.

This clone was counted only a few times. CDR3 region: CASGPPDSDTEAFF. In DNA, the CDR3 is TGCGCCAGCGGACCCCCGGACTCGGACACTGAAGCTTTCTTT. V gene TRBV5-1 combines with J gene TRBJ1-1, with unresolved D. Germline loops: CDR1 SGHRS, CDR2 YFSETQ. The germline V and J ends were trimmed by 7 bases and 3 bases, with 16 bases remaining between them. This CDR3 comprises 14 residues.

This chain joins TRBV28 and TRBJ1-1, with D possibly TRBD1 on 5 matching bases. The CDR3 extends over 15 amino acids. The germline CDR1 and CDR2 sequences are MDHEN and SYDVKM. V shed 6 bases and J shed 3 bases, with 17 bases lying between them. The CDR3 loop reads CASRIPEGVYTEAFF. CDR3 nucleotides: TGTGCCAGCAGGATCCCGGAAGGGGTCTACACTGAAGCTTTCTTT. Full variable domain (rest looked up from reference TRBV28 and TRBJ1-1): DVKVTQSSRYLVKRTGEKVFLECVQDMDHENMFWYRQDPGLGLRLIYFSYDVKMKEKGDIPEGYSVSREKKERFSLILESASTNQTSMYLCASRIPEGVYTEAFFGQGTRLTVV.

CDR3 residues: CASSSLGTGGGNQPQHF. The CDR3 nucleotides are TGTGCCAGCAGTTCCCTAGGGACAGGGGGCGGCAATCAGCCCCAGCATTTT. This rearrangement joins TRBV28 to TRBJ1-5, with 12 bases that match TRBD1. The junction had 6 bases not matched to a gene; V was cut back by 4 bases and J by 2 bases. The CDR3 loop spans 17 amino acids. In germline, CDR1 is MDHEN, CDR2 SYDVKM.

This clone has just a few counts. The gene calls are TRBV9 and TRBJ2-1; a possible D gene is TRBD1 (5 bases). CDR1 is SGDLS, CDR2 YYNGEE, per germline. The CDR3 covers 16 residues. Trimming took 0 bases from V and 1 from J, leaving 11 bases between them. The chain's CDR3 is CASSVAGMGSYNEQFF. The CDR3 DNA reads TGTGCCAGCAGCGTAGCAGGGATGGGGTCCTACAATGAGCAGTTCTTC.

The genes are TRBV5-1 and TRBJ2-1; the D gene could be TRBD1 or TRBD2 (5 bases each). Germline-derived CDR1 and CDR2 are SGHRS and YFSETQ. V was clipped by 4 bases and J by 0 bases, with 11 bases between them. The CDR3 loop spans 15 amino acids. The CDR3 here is CASSIGDASYNEQFF. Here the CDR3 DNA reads TGCGCCAGCAGCATCGGGGACGCCTCCTACAATGAGCAGTTCTTC.

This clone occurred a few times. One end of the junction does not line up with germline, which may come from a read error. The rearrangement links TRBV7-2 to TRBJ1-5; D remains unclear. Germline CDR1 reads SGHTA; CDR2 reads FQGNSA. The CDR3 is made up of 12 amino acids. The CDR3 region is CASSLPRGPFQF. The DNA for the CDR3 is TGTGCCAGCAGCTTACCCAGAGGCCCCTTCCAATTT.

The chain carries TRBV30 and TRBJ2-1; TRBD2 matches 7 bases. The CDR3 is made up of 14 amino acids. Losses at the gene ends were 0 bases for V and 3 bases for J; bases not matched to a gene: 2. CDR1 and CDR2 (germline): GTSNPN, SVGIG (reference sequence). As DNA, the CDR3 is TGTGCCTGGAGTGTGAGCGGGGTCTACAATGAGCAGTTCTTC. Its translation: CAWSVSGVYNEQFF.

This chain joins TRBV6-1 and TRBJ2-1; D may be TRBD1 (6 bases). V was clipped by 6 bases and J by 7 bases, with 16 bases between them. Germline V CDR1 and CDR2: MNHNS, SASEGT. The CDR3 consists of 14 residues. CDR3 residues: CASSPGARDNEQFF. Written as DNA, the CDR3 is TGTGCCAGCAGCCCAGGGGCAAGGGATAATGAGCAGTTCTTC.

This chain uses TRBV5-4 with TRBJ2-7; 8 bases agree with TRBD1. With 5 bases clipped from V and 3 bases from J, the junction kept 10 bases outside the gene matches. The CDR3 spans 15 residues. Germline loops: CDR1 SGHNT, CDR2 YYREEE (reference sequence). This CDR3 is CASSSGTGGIYEQYF. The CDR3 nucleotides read TGTGCCAGCAGTTCCGGGACAGGAGGAATCTACGAGCAGTACTTC.

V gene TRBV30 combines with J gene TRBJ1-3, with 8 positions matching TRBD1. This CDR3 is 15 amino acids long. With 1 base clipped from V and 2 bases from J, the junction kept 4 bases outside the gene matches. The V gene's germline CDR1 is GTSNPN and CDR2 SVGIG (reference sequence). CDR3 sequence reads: CAWSAQGAAGNTIYF. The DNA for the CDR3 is TGTGCCTGGAGTGCCCAGGGGGCGGCTGGAAACACCATATATTTT. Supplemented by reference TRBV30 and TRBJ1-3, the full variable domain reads SQTIHQWPATLVQPVGSPLSLECTVEGTSNPNLYWYRQAAGRGLQLLFYSVGIGQISSEVPQNLSASRPQDRQFILSSKKLLLSDSGFYLCAWSAQGAAGNTIYFGEGSWLTVV.

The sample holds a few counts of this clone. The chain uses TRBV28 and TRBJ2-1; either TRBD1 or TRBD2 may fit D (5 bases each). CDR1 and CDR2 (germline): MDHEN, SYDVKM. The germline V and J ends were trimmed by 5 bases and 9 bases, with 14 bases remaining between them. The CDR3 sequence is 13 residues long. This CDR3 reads CASSPHGAGEQFF. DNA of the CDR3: TGTGCCAGCAGTCCCCACGGGGCGGGTGAGCAGTTCTTC.

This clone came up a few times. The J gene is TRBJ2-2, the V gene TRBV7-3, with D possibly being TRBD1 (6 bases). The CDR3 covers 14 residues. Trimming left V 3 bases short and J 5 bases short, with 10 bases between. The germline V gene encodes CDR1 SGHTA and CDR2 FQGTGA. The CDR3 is CASSLVQGTGELFF. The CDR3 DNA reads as TGTGCCAGCAGCTTGGTTCAGGGGACCGGGGAGCTGTTTTTT.

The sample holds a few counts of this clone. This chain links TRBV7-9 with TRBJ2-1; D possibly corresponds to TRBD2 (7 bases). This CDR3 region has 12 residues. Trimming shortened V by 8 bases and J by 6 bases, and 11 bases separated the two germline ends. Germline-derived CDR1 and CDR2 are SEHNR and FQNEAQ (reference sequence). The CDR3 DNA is TGTGCCAGCGAGGCGGGGGCCAATGAGCAGTTCTTC. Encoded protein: CASEAGANEQFF. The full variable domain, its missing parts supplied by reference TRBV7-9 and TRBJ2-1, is DTGVSQNPRHKITKRGQNVTFRCDPISEHNRLYWYRQTLGQGPEFLTYFQNEAQLEKSRLLSDRFSAERPKGSFSTLEIQRTEQGDSAMYLCASEAGANEQFFGPGTRLTVL.

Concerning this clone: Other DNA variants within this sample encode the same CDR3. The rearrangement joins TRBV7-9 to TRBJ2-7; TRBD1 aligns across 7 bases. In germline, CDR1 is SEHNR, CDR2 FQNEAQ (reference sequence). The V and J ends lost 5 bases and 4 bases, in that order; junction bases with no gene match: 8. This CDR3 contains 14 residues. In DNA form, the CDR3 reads TGTGCCAGCAGCCCTCGGACAGGAGTATACGAGCAGTACTTC. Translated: CASSPRTGVYEQYF. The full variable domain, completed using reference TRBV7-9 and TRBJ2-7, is DTGVSQNPRHKITKRGQNVTFRCDPISEHNRLYWYRQTLGQGPEFLTYFQNEAQLEKSRLLSDRFSAERPKGSFSTLEIQRTEQGDSAMYLCASSPRTGVYEQYFGPGTRLTVT.

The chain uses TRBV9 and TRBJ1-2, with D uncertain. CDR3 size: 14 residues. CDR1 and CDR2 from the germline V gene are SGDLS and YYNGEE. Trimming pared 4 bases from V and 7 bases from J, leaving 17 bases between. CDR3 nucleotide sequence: TGTGCCAGCAGCCCGGCCGGAGGGTCGGGTGGCTACACCTTC. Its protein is CASSPAGGSGGYTF. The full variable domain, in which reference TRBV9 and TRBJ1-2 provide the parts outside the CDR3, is DSGVTQTPKHLITATGQRVTLRCSPRSGDLSVYWYQQSLDQGLQFLIQYYNGEERAKGNILERFSAQQFPDLHSELNLSSLELGDSALYFCASSPAGGSGGYTFGSGTRLTVV.

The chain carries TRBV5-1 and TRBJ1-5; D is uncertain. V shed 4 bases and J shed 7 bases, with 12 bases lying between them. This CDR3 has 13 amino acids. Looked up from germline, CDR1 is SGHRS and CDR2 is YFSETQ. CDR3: CASSVRGGQPQHF. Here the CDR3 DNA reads TGCGCCAGCAGCGTCCGCGGCGGACAGCCCCAGCATTTT.

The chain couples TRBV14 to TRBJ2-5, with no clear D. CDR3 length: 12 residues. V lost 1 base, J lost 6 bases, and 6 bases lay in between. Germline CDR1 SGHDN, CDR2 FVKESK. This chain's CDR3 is CASSQVVQTQYF. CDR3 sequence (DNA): TGTGCCAGCAGCCAAGTTGTGCAGACCCAGTACTTC.

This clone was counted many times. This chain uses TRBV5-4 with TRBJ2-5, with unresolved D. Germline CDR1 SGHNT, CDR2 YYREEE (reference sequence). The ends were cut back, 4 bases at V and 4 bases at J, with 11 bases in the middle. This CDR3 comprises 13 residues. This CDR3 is CASSEALVETQYF. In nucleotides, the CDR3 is TGTGCCAGCAGCGAGGCGTTGGTAGAGACCCAGTACTTC.

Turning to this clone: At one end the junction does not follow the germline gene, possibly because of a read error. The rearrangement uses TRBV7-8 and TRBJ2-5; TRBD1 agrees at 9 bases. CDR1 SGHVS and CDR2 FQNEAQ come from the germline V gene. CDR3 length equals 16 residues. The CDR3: CASSLALTGGQETQYF. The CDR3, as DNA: TGTGCCAGCAGCCTAGCCCTGACAGGGGGGCAAGAGACCCAGTACTTC. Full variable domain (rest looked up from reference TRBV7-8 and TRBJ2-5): GAGVSQSPRYKVAKRGQDVALRCDPISGHVSLFWYQQALGQGPEFLTYFQNEAQLDKSGLPSDRFFAERPEGSVSTLKIQRTQQEDSAVYLCASSLALTGGQETQYFGPGTRLLVL.

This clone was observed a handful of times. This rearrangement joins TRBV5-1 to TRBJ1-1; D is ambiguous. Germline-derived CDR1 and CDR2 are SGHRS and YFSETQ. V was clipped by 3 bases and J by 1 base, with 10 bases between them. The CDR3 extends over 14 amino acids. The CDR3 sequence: CASSSGGPNTEAFF. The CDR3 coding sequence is TGCGCCAGCAGCTCGGGAGGTCCGAACACTGAAGCTTTCTTT.

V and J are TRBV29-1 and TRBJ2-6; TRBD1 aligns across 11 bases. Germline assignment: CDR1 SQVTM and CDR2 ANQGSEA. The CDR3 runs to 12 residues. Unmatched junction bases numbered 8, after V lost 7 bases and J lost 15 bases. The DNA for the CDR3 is TGCAGCGCTTGGGGACAGGGGGACGGCCTGACTTTC. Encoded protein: CSAWGQGDGLTF.